A single T cell receptor beta chain is shown here with its context. Antigen specificity is unknown. This table comes from immunoSEQ multiplex PCR, and its TCRdb copy is limited to in-frame clones, with some not included. The repertoire consists of around 40,000 clones, with less than 90% occurring once and the leading ten covering over 10%. V gave up 8 bases and J gave up 0 bases; unmatched junction bases: 15. CDR1 is MDHEN and CDR2 is SYDVKM in the germline V gene. The CDR3 has 17 residues. The data stem from a study of OX40 agonist ivuxolimab in advanced cancers. For the study at large: Therapy given before enrollment (anti-PD-1, anti-PD-L1 or anti-CTLA-4) was allowed, and 35% to 45% had some. Findings of the study overall: In CD8+ T cells, expanded clones were on average more numerous than in CD4+. At 0.1 to 3.0 mg/kg and by week 6, CD4+ and CD8+ T cells in the blood had expanded clonally. The 0.1-3.0 mg/kg partial responders had among the lowest clonal expansion.

This sample comprised CD4+ or CD8+ T cells sorted from blood, obtained in a trial of the OX40 agonist ivuxolimab. The receptor was derived from an adult with an advanced solid tumor such as melanoma, head and neck, liver or kidney cancer. V is TRBV28 and J is TRBJ2-7, with 8 bases identical to TRBD2. CDR3 sequence (DNA): TGTGCCAGCGGTCGCGGTGGACTAGCCGGAAACTCCTACGAGCAGTACTTC. Translating gives CASGRGGLAGNSYEQYF.